The next 23 T cell receptor beta chains were all read from a single sample in a study of shared clonotypes between healthy human individuals. Assay: immunoSEQ multiplex PCR; the TCRdb copy retains only in-frame clones and omits some. The sample yields about 680,000 clones, 55% to 85% seen once. Material for sequencing was memory CD4+ T cells sorted from blood. Stated subset: CD45RA-negative fraction. The origin of the receptors is a woman aged 25 to 39 in good health.

The V and J genes are TRBV29-1 and TRBJ1-2; D is ambiguous. Trimming removed 6 bases from V and 1 base from J, with 9 bases in between. The CDR3 has 12 amino acids. CDR1 is SQVTM and CDR2 is ANQGSEA in the germline V gene. CDR3 nucleotides: TGCAGCGTGAGACTGTATAACTATGGCTACACCTTC. Amino acid sequence: CSVRLYNYGYTF.

This clone was seen at least ten times. The chain employs TRBV18 and TRBJ1-1, with 7 nucleotides matching TRBD1. The germline gives CDR1 KGHSH, CDR2 LQKENI. The ends lost 4 bases at V and 1 base at J; junction bases unmatched: 3. The CDR3 spans 14 residues. The CDR3 DNA follows: TGTGCCAGCTCACGACAGGGAGCGAACACTGAAGCTTTCTTT. Translation: CASSRQGANTEAFF.

This chain connects TRBV11-2 to TRBJ2-7; 10 positions agree with TRBD1. From germline, CDR1 is SGHAT and CDR2 FQNNGV. J gave up 3 bases and V 4 bases, and 6 bases lay outside the gene matches. The length of the CDR3 is 15 residues. The CDR3 protein is CASSSRDRGLYEQYF. In DNA, the CDR3 is TGTGCCAGCAGCTCCCGGGACAGGGGCCTCTACGAGCAGTACTTC.

This chain joins TRBV4-1 and TRBJ1-2, with TRBD1 as a possible D gene (5 bases). V lost 8 bases, J lost 8 bases, and 15 bases lay in between. Germline loops: CDR1 MGHRA, CDR2 YSYEKL. The CDR3 has 12 amino acids. The CDR3 protein is CASQGGGLGYTF. In DNA, the CDR3 is TGCGCCAGCCAGGGTGGTGGCCTGGGCTACACCTTC.

This clone appeared many times. Here the CDR3 reads CASSGQGAGNTIYF. CDR3 nucleotides: TGTGCCAGCAGCGGACAGGGGGCTGGAAACACCATATATTTT. The chain is built from TRBV7-2 and TRBJ1-3, with 10 bases lining up with TRBD1. This CDR3 has 14 residues. J was trimmed by 2 bases and V by 5 bases; bases with no gene match: 0. Germline V lookup: CDR1 SGHTA, CDR2 FQGNSA.

A note on this clone: Additional DNA sequences in this sample encode the identical CDR3. V gene TRBV20-1 combines with J gene TRBJ2-7; D unclear. This CDR3 region has 11 residues. The ends were cut back, 3 bases at V and 6 bases at J, with 9 bases in the middle. Germline loops: CDR1 DFQATT, CDR2 SNEGSKA (reference sequence). The CDR3 loop is CSARLDSEQYF. The CDR3 DNA reads TGCAGTGCTAGGCTAGACTCCGAGCAGTACTTC.

The chain links TRBV19 to TRBJ2-1; tentative D call: TRBD1 (6 bases). Germline V gene data show CDR1 as LNHDA and CDR2 as SQIVND (reference sequence). The CDR3 extends over 15 amino acids. V lost 3 bases and J lost 0, with 9 bases in between. The CDR3 region has the DNA TGTGCCAGTAGTATGGACAGTAGCTCCTACAATGAGCAGTTCTTC. Its protein product is CASSMDSSSYNEQFF.

The chain carries TRBV30 and TRBJ2-4, with 7 positions matching TRBD2. The CDR3 contains 12 residues. CDR1 and CDR2 from the germline V gene are GTSNPN and SVGIG (reference sequence). V lost 3 bases to trimming and J lost 8 bases; unmatched junction nucleotides: 4. CDR3 nucleotides: TGTGCCTGGAGGCAGGGAGGGGACATTCAGTACTTC. As protein: CAWRQGGDIQYF.

The CDR3 loop is CASSLTLTYEQYF. The CDR3, as DNA: TGTGCCAGCAGCTTAACACTTACCTACGAGCAGTACTTC. The rearrangement joins TRBV7-8 to TRBJ2-7; D is uncertain. The CDR3 contains 13 residues. Per germline, CDR1 SGHVS and CDR2 FQNEAQ. V lost 2 bases and J 2 bases, leaving 7 bases between the germline ends.

The CDR3 spells CASSGREVSSYEQYF. CDR3 DNA: TGTGCCAGCAGTGGAAGGGAGGTCAGCTCCTACGAGCAGTACTTC. The J gene is TRBJ2-7, the V gene TRBV25-1, with a weak D call TRBD2 (6 bases). This CDR3 has 15 amino acids. Germline loops: CDR1 MGHDK, CDR2 SYGVNS. Trimming shortened V by 4 bases and J by 0 bases, and 13 bases separated the two germline ends.

The J gene is TRBJ2-3, the V gene TRBV29-1; 9 nucleotides agree with TRBD2. V dropped 6 bases and J dropped 0; count of bases not matched to a gene: 7. CDR3 size: 15 residues. The germline V gene encodes CDR1 SQVTM and CDR2 ANQGSEA. The CDR3 spells CSVGTSLSSTDTQYF. CDR3 DNA sequence: TGCAGCGTGGGGACTAGCTTATCTAGCACAGATACGCAGTATTTT.

The chain couples TRBV30 to TRBJ1-2; 7 nucleotides align to TRBD1. The CDR3 is 13 residues long. Germline lookup yields CDR1 GTSNPN and CDR2 SVGIG (reference sequence). The trim removed 0 bases at V and 8 bases at J, leaving 6 bases unmatched. The CDR3 nucleotides are TGTGCCTGGAGTGTAAACAGGGGAGCGGGCTACACCTTC. It is translated as CAWSVNRGAGYTF.

The chain is built from TRBV6-4 and TRBJ1-5; D is possibly TRBD1 (6 bases). Germline V gene sequence: CDR1 MRHNA, CDR2 SNTAGT. The CDR3 covers 11 residues. Trimming left V 7 bases short and J 7 bases short, with 8 bases between. The CDR3 reads CASNRDQPQHF. DNA of the CDR3: TGTGCCAGCAACAGGGACCAGCCCCAGCATTTT.

The chain has TRBV7-2 and TRBJ2-6, with 8 positions matching TRBD1. V lost 1 base and J lost 3; bases outside the gene matches: 8. The CDR3 consists of 18 residues. Germline V CDR1 and CDR2: SGHTA, FQGNSA. DNA of the CDR3: TGTGCCAGCAGCTTAGAGGGGCAGGGGGCGGTTGGGGCCAACGTCCTGACTTTC. Amino acid sequence: CASSLEGQGAVGANVLTF.

Only one count was recorded for this clone. This chain connects TRBV13 to TRBJ2-5, with a weak D call TRBD1 (8 bases). The CDR3 has 16 amino acids. Trimming left V 5 bases short and J 0 bases short, with 16 bases between. Germline loops: CDR1 PRHDT, CDR2 FYEKMQ (reference sequence). CDR3 loop: CASSPWGGQDQETQYF. Written as DNA, the CDR3 is TGTGCCAGCAGCCCATGGGGGGGACAGGACCAAGAGACCCAGTACTTC.

This clone was counted a few times. The chain combines TRBV28 with TRBJ1-5; D is perhaps TRBD1 (5 bases). Germline-derived CDR1 and CDR2 are MDHEN and SYDVKM. The CDR3 contains 13 residues. V was shortened by 1 base and J by 7 bases, with 8 bases between the two germline ends. The CDR3 nucleotides read TGTGCCAGCAGTTTATTGGGGGAACAGCCCCAGCATTTT. As protein: CASSLLGEQPQHF. The whole variable domain, remainder taken from reference TRBV28 and TRBJ1-5, is DVKVTQSSRYLVKRTGEKVFLECVQDMDHENMFWYRQDPGLGLRLIYFSYDVKMKEKGDIPEGYSVSREKKERFSLILESASTNQTSMYLCASSLLGEQPQHFGDGTRLSIL.

The chain recombines TRBV7-8 with TRBJ2-7, with 10 bases aligning to TRBD2. The CDR3 contains 16 residues. CDR1 is SGHVS, CDR2 FQNEAQ, per germline. The trim removed 8 bases at V and 1 base at J, leaving 11 bases unmatched. The CDR3 coding sequence is TGTGCCAGCGAACGGCTAGCGGGAGCGACTTCCTACGAGCAGTACTTC. Protein: CASERLAGATSYEQYF.

This clone turned up a few times. The chain is built from TRBV30 and TRBJ1-1; D perhaps matches TRBD1 (5 bases). The germline gives CDR1 GTSNPN, CDR2 SVGIG (reference sequence). The length of the CDR3 is 14 residues. Trimming removed 4 bases at V and 3 bases at J, with 15 bases between. The CDR3: CAWNIQWGYTEAFF. In DNA, the CDR3 is TGTGCCTGGAACATACAGTGGGGGTACACTGAAGCTTTCTTT.

This clone was seen a single time. A much bigger clone sits one base away, suggesting this may be a read error. Other DNA sequences in the sample encode the same CDR3. The rearrangement links TRBV5-1 to TRBJ2-7; D uncertain. V was clipped by 5 bases and J by 3 bases, with 6 bases between them. This CDR3 comprises 11 residues. From germline, CDR1 is SGHRS and CDR2 YFSETQ. The CDR3 DNA sequence: TGCGCCAGCAGTGACAACTACGAGCAGTACTTC. Translating gives CASSDNYEQYF.

In this sample, this clone turned up once. V and J are TRBV7-9 and TRBJ2-5, with 14 bases aligning to TRBD2. This CDR3 has 18 amino acids. The J segment lost 1 base and the V segment lost 4 bases, leaving 8 bases of the junction unmatched. Germline V gene sequence: CDR1 SEHNR, CDR2 FQNEAQ (reference sequence). The CDR3 is CASSSGTSGRLLQETQYF. CDR3 nucleotide sequence: TGTGCCAGCAGCTCCGGGACTAGCGGGAGATTACTCCAAGAGACCCAGTACTTC.

This sequence joins TRBV11-3 and TRBJ2-2; D call uncertain. The CDR3 covers 13 residues. Germline values: CDR1 SGHNT, CDR2 YENEEA. V gave up 8 bases and J gave up 2 bases, with 9 bases separating them. CDR3 nucleotide sequence: TGTGCCAGCGCCCGTGACAACACCGGGGAGCTGTTTTTT. Translated: CASARDNTGELFF. Drawing the rest from reference TRBV11-3 and TRBJ2-2, the complete variable domain is EAGVVQSPRYKIIEKKQPVAFWCNPISGHNTLYWYLQNLGQGPELLIRYENEEAVDDSQLPKDRFSAERLKGVDSTLKIQPAELGDSAVYLCASARDNTGELFFGEGSRLTVL.

This clone was picked up a small number of times. Within the sample, other DNA sequences also encode this same CDR3. The rearrangement joins TRBV5-1 to TRBJ2-1; 8 positions match TRBD2. Germline V gene sequence: CDR1 SGHRS, CDR2 YFSETQ. This CDR3 region has 15 residues. The junction had 3 bases not matched to a gene; V was cut back by 0 bases and J by 4 bases. Written as DNA, the CDR3 is TGCGCCAGCAGCTTGGACAGCGGGGGATACAATGAGCAGTTCTTC. This translates into CASSLDSGGYNEQFF.

This chain connects TRBV28 to TRBJ2-1, with 8 bases lining up with TRBD1. Germline V gene data show CDR1 as MDHEN and CDR2 as SYDVKM. The CDR3 has 14 amino acids. J gave up 4 bases and V 11 bases, and 10 bases lay outside the gene matches. The CDR3 here is CAGAQGVSYNEQFF. CDR3 nucleotides: TGTGCCGGGGCACAGGGGGTATCATACAATGAGCAGTTCTTC. Based on the CDR3 plus reference TRBV28 and TRBJ2-1, the full variable domain is DVKVTQSSRYLVKRTGEKVFLECVQDMDHENMFWYRQDPGLGLRLIYFSYDVKMKEKGDIPEGYSVSREKKERFSLILESASTNQTSMYLCAGAQGVSYNEQFFGPGTRLTVL.